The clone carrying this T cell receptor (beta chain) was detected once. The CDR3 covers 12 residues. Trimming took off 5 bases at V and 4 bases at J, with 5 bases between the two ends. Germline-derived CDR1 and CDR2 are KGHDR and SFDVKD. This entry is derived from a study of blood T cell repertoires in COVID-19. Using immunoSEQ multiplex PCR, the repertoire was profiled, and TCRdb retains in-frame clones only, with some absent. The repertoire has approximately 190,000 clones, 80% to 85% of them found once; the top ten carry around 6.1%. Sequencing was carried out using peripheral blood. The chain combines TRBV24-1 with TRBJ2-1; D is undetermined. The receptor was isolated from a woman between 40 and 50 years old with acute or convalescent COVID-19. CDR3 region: CATSAKYNEQFF. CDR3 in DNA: TGTGCCACCAGTGCCAAATACAATGAGCAGTTCTTC.